Below, 25 T cell receptor beta chains from the same sample are listed, as sequenced in a study of patients and donors after allogeneic stem cell transplantation. Each CDR3 protein is one row after TCRdb ran MiXCR on the RT-PCR reads. The table lists some 30,000 distinct CDR3 sequences, around 40% of them singletons. Material for sequencing was blood, either unsorted or a sorted T cell fraction (not recorded which). These receptors were taken from a human donor who was either an allogeneic HSCT recipient or a stem cell or donor lymphocyte infusion donor (not recorded which). It is not recorded whose cells these are; they may come from a transplant donor.

This clonotype was counted a few times. V and J are TRBV20-1 and TRBJ1-3; D possibly corresponds to TRBD1 (5 bases). V was clipped by 6 bases and J by 2 bases, with 14 bases between them. The CDR3 has 14 residues. The germline V gene has CDR1 DFQATT and CDR2 SNEGSKA (reference sequence). The CDR3 sequence is CSARTDITGNTIYF. CDR3 nucleotide sequence: TGCAGTGCCCGGACGGACATTACTGGAAACACCATATATTTT.

V gene TRBV4-3 combines with J gene TRBJ1-1; D is unresolved. This CDR3 is built from 14 residues. The V end lost 0 bases, the J end lost 1 base, and 6 bases lay between the germline ends. Germline CDR1 and CDR2: LGHNA and YSLEER. This CDR3 reads CASSQDWGNTEAFF. CDR3 nucleotide sequence: TGCGCCAGCAGCCAAGACTGGGGGAACACTGAAGCTTTCTTT.

The chain is built from TRBV6-6 and TRBJ1-2, with 9 bases aligning to TRBD1. The CDR3 is made up of 17 amino acids. V shed 1 base, J shed 10 bases, and the junction held 16 bases outside the gene matches. Germline lookup yields CDR1 MNHNY and CDR2 SVGAGI (reference sequence). CDR3: CASSYYGDSGTGSDYTF. CDR3 DNA sequence: TGTGCCAGCAGTTACTATGGTGACTCCGGGACAGGGTCGGACTACACCTTC.

The rearrangement links TRBV29-1 to TRBJ2-1, with D unclear. V lost 6 bases and J lost 6, with 12 bases in between. CDR1 is SQVTM and CDR2 is ANQGSEA in the germline V gene. The CDR3 has 12 residues. Here the CDR3 DNA reads TGCAGCGTCTCACGGGCTATCAATGAGCAGTTCTTC. It codes for CSVSRAINEQFF.

The chain is built from TRBV20-1 and TRBJ2-1; weak D call: TRBD1 (7 bases). Trimming took 3 bases from V and 3 from J, leaving 15 bases between them. The length of the CDR3 is 15 residues. Germline V gene data show CDR1 as DFQATT and CDR2 as SNEGSKA (reference sequence). The CDR3 DNA sequence: TGCAGTGCTAGCTTTACAGGGGAGGTCTACAATGAGCAGTTCTTC. Translated, it gives CSASFTGEVYNEQFF.

This clonotype has a count of ten or more. The rearrangement links TRBV12-3 or TRBV12-4 to TRBJ1-4; the D gene is possibly TRBD1 (6 bases). Trimming cost V 6 bases and J 8 bases, with 25 bases left between them. This CDR3 has 17 residues. CDR3 in DNA: TGTGCCAGCAGGCTTTGGGACCCAGGGGCAAGAGGGGAAAAACTGTTTTTT. This encodes CASRLWDPGARGEKLFF.

The genes are TRBV12-3 or TRBV12-4 and TRBJ1-2; D perhaps matches TRBD1 (6 bases). The length of the CDR3 is 15 residues. The V gene lost 3 bases and the J gene lost 3 bases, with 14 bases spanning the gap. The CDR3 loop is CASSLRQGFYYGYTF. The CDR3 DNA follows: TGTGCCAGCAGTTTGAGGCAGGGGTTTTACTATGGCTACACCTTC.

This clonotype was counted once. V and J are TRBV12-3 or TRBV12-4 and TRBJ1-6; the D is unclear. The CDR3 sequence is 12 residues long. Trimming cost V 6 bases and J 10 bases, with 10 bases left between them. In DNA form, the CDR3 reads TGTGCCAGCAGCTATTACGTCTCACCCCTCCACTTT. Translation: CASSYYVSPLHF.

V gene TRBV19 combines with J gene TRBJ1-5; 7 bases map to TRBD1. Trimming took 3 bases from V and 3 from J; bases not matched to a gene: 5. CDR1 LNHDA and CDR2 SQIVND come from the germline V gene (reference sequence). The CDR3 has 15 amino acids. CDR3 protein: CASSIGGTVNQPQHF. The DNA of the CDR3 is TGTGCCAGTAGTATTGGCGGGACAGTCAATCAGCCCCAGCATTTT. Full variable domain (rest looked up from reference TRBV19 and TRBJ1-5): DGGITQSPKYLFRKEGQNVTLSCEQNLNHDAMYWYRQDPGQGLRLIYYSQIVNDFQKGDIAEGYSVSREKKESFPLTVTSAQKNPTAFYLCASSIGGTVNQPQHFGDGTRLSIL.

The chain has TRBV7-9 and TRBJ1-1; unclear D gene. There are 13 residues in the CDR3. Germline CDR1 is SEHNR and CDR2 is FQNEAQ (reference sequence). Trimming removed 1 base at V and 1 base at J, with 4 bases between. DNA for the CDR3: TGTGCCAGCAGCTTAGGACAGAACACTGAAGCTTTCTTT. Translated: CASSLGQNTEAFF.

This clonotype was seen only once. The CDR3 sequence: CSNTVGVNEQFF. CDR3 sequence (DNA): TGCAGTAACACGGTCGGGGTCAATGAGCAGTTCTTC. V and J are TRBV20-1 and TRBJ2-1; D possibly corresponds to TRBD2 (5 bases). CDR1 and CDR2 (germline): DFQATT, SNEGSKA (reference sequence). V shed 8 bases and J shed 6 bases, with 14 bases lying between them. The CDR3 covers 12 residues.

The gene calls are TRBV5-1 and TRBJ2-6, with TRBD1 matching 10 bases. V shed 4 bases, J shed 4 bases, and the junction held 5 bases outside the gene matches. CDR3 length: 16 amino acids. Germline values: CDR1 SGHRS, CDR2 YFSETQ. The CDR3 reads CASSRGQGNGANVLTF. The CDR3 DNA reads as TGCGCCAGCAGCAGGGGACAGGGGAACGGGGCCAACGTCCTGACTTTC. Based on the CDR3 plus reference TRBV5-1 and TRBJ2-6, the full variable domain is KAGVTQTPRYLIKTRGQQVTLSCSPISGHRSVSWYQQTPGQGLQFLFEYFSETQRNKGNFPGRFSGRQFSNSRSEMNVSTLELGDSALYLCASSRGQGNGANVLTFGAGSRLTVL.

This clonotype was seen only a few times. CDR3 loop: CASSQGDPAYNEQFF. The CDR3 DNA follows: TGTGCCAGCAGCCAAGGGGACCCTGCCTACAATGAGCAGTTCTTC. The chain recombines TRBV7-3 with TRBJ2-1, with D perhaps being TRBD1 or TRBD2 (5 bases each). Trimming stripped 5 bases from V and 2 bases from J, with 13 bases between. The CDR3 spans 15 residues. Germline values: CDR1 SGHTA, CDR2 FQGTGA.

The rearrangement links TRBV7-3 to TRBJ2-1, with 8 bases matching TRBD1. The CDR3 consists of 14 residues. Germline CDR1 reads SGHTA; CDR2 reads FQGTGA. J was trimmed by 6 bases and V by 5 bases; bases with no gene match: 6. CDR3: CASSIDRGINEQFF. The CDR3 region has the DNA TGTGCCAGCAGCATTGACAGGGGTATCAATGAGCAGTTCTTC.

This clonotype was seen a handful of times. The chain recombines TRBV5-1 with TRBJ1-1; the D gene is possibly TRBD1 (5 bases). Trimming took 0 bases from V and 0 from J, leaving 9 bases between them. The CDR3 covers 15 residues. Germline CDR1 and CDR2: SGHRS and YFSETQ. This CDR3 reads CASSLGGPVNTEAFF. CDR3 nucleotide sequence: TGCGCCAGCAGCTTGGGGGGACCCGTGAACACTGAAGCTTTCTTT.

This clonotype was counted only a few times. The chain is built from TRBV7-9 and TRBJ1-3, with D unclear. Trimming removed 7 bases at V and 3 bases at J, with 4 bases between. Germline V CDR1 and CDR2: SEHNR, FQNEAQ (reference sequence). The length of the CDR3 is 11 residues. The CDR3 reads CASNLGNTIYF. CDR3 DNA sequence: TGTGCCAGCAACCTTGGAAACACCATATATTTT.

This clonotype showed up just a few times. This sequence joins TRBV29-1 and TRBJ2-2; tentative D call: TRBD2 (7 bases). The ends were cut back, 2 bases at V and 4 bases at J, with 20 bases in the middle. Germline CDR1 reads SQVTM; CDR2 reads ANQGSEA. CDR3 length equals 17 residues. CDR3 amino acids: CSVEIGGTSDFTGELFF. CDR3 bases: TGCAGCGTTGAAATAGGGGGAACTAGCGATTTCACCGGGGAGCTGTTTTTT.

The chain couples TRBV20-1 to TRBJ1-6; no reliable D call. Trimming pared 6 bases from V and 1 base from J, leaving 10 bases between. The CDR3 loop spans 14 amino acids. CDR1 DFQATT and CDR2 SNEGSKA come from the germline V gene (reference sequence). CDR3 in amino acids: CSAKDGSYNSPLHF. CDR3 DNA sequence: TGCAGTGCCAAGGACGGGTCCTATAATTCACCCCTCCACTTT.

The chain carries TRBV20-1 and TRBJ2-3; possibly TRBD2 for D (5 bases). There are 17 residues in the CDR3. Germline V lookup: CDR1 DFQATT, CDR2 SNEGSKA (reference sequence). V gave up 2 bases and J gave up 6 bases, with 24 bases separating them. CDR3 residues: CSARSSVRTDLVDTQYF. The CDR3 DNA reads as TGCAGTGCTAGATCCTCCGTAAGGACTGACCTGGTTGATACGCAGTATTTT.

The chain employs TRBV2 and TRBJ2-1; D remains unclear. Trimming shortened V by 4 bases and J by 15 bases, and 13 bases separated the two germline ends. Germline loops: CDR1 SNHLY, CDR2 FYNNEI. This CDR3 is 11 amino acids long. CDR3 in amino acids: CASSVGHWRFF. The CDR3 DNA is TGTGCCAGCAGTGTTGGTCATTGGCGGTTCTTC.

The table lists this clonotype with many counts. The chain links TRBV12-3 or TRBV12-4 to TRBJ1-2; D ambiguous. V lost 8 bases and J 7 bases, leaving 11 bases between the germline ends. This CDR3 region has 11 residues. CDR3 amino acids: CASGEMRGYTF. CDR3 sequence (DNA): TGTGCCAGCGGAGAGATGCGTGGCTACACCTTC.

The V call is TRBV5-8, the J call TRBJ2-7; D not resolved. V shed 0 bases and J shed 4 bases, with 2 bases lying between them. From germline, CDR1 is SGHTS and CDR2 YDEGEE. The CDR3 totals 11 residues. The chain's CDR3 is CASSLGYEQYV. Written as DNA, the CDR3 is TGTGCCAGCAGCTTGGGTTACGAGCAGTACGTC.

In its sample, this clonotype was seen a few times. The genes are TRBV20-1 and TRBJ1-5; no clear D. V was clipped by 5 bases and J by 2 bases, with 13 bases between them. The CDR3 is 14 amino acids. Germline CDR1 DFQATT, CDR2 SNEGSKA (reference sequence). CDR3 coding DNA: TGCAGTGCTCAGGCGGTTATCGGCAATCAGCCCCAGCATTTT. This translates into CSAQAVIGNQPQHF.

This clonotype was seen a few times. The gene calls are TRBV4-3 and TRBJ1-2, with 10 bases fitting TRBD1. The CDR3 extends over 15 amino acids. Germline CDR1 LGHNA, CDR2 YSLEER. The V segment lost 4 bases and the J segment 3 bases; nucleotides outside the gene matches: 5. CDR3 sequence reads: CASSPPGQGYYGYTF. Here the CDR3 DNA reads TGCGCCAGCAGCCCCCCGGGACAGGGGTACTATGGCTACACCTTC.

The V and J genes are TRBV3-1 and TRBJ1-1; D not resolved. The V and J ends lost 2 bases and 5 bases respectively, with 6 bases between them. The germline V gene encodes CDR1 LGHDT and CDR2 YNNKEL (reference sequence). The CDR3 sequence is 12 residues long. In nucleotides, the CDR3 is TGTGCCAGCAGCCAATTTTTGACTGAAGCTTTCTTT. It translates to CASSQFLTEAFF.